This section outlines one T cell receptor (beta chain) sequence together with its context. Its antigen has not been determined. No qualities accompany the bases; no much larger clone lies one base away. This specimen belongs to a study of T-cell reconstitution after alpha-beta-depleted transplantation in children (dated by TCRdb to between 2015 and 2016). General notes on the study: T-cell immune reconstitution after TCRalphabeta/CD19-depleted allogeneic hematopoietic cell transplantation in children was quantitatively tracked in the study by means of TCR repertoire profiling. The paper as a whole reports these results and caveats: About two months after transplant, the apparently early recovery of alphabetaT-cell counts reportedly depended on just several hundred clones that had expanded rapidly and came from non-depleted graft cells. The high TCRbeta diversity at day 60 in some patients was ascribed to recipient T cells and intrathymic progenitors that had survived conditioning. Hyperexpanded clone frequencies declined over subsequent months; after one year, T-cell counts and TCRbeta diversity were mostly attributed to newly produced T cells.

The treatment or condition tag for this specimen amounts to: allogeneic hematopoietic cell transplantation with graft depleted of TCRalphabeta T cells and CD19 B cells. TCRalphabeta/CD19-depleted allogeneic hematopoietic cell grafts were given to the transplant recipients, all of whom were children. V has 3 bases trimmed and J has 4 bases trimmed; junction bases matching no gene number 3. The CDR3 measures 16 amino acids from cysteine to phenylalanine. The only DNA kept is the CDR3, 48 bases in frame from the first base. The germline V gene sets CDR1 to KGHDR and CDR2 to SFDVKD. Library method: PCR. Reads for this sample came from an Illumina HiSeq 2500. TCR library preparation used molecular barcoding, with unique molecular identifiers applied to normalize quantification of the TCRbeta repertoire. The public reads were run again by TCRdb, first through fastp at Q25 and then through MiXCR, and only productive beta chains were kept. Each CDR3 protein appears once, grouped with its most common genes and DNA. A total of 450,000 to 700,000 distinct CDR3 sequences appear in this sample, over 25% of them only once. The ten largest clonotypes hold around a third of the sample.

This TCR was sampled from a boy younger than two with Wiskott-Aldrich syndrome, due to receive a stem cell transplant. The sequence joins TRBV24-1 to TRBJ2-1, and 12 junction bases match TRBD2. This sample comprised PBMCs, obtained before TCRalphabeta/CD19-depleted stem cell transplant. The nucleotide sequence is TGTGCCACCAGTGATCCGACTAGCGGGGGTTACAATGAGCAGTTCTTC. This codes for CATSDPTSGGYNEQFF.